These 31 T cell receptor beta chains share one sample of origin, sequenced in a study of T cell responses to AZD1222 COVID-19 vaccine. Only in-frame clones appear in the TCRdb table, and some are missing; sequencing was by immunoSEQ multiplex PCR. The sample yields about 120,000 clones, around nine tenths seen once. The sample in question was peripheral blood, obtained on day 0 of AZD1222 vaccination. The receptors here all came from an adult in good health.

Here the CDR3 DNA reads TGTGCCAGCGCCGGGGCGAACACTGAAGCTTTCTTT. This translates into CASAGANTEAFF. The rearrangement joins TRBV6-5 to TRBJ1-1, with D possibly being TRBD1 (5 bases). The CDR3 contains 12 residues. Germline V gene data show CDR1 as MNHEY and CDR2 as SVGAGI. Trimming pared 8 bases from V and 1 base from J, leaving 8 bases between.

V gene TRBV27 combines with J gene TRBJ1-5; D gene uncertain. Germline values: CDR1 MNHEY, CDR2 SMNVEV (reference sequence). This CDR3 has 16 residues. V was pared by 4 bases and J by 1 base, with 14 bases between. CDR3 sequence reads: CASSSPSRGSNQPQHF. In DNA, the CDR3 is TGTGCCAGCAGTTCCCCCTCCCGCGGGAGCAATCAGCCCCAGCATTTT.

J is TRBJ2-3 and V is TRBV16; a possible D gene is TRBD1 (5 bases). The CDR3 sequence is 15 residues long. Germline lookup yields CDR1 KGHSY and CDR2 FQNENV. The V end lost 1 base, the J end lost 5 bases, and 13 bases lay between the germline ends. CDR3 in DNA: TGTGCCAGCAGCCAATTAGGGGTCTTCCAAGATACGCAGTATTTT. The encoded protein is CASSQLGVFQDTQYF.

The CDR3 region is CASSGDSPLSTDTQYF. For the CDR3, the DNA is TGTGCCAGCAGCGGTGACTCTCCCCTTAGCACAGATACGCAGTATTTT. The rearrangement uses TRBV2 and TRBJ2-3; D unresolved. This CDR3 contains 16 residues. Per germline, CDR1 SNHLY and CDR2 FYNNEI. The V end was cut by 6 bases, the J end by 0 bases, with 16 bases between.

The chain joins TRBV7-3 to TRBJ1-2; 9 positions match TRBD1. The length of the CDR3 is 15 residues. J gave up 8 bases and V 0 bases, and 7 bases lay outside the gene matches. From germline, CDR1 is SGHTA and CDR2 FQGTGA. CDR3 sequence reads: CASSLTGTGPTGYTF. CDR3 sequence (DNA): TGTGCCAGCAGCTTAACTGGGACAGGGCCGACGGGCTACACCTTC.

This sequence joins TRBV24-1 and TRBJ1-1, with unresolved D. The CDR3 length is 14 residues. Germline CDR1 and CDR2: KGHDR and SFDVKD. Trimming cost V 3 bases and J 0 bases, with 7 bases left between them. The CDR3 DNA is TGTGCCACCAGTGATGGGCAGTTGAACACTGAAGCTTTCTTT. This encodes CATSDGQLNTEAFF.

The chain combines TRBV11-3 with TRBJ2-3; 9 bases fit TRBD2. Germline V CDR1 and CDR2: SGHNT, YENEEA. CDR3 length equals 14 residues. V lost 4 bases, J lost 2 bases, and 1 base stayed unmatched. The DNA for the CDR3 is TGTGCCAGCAGCTCGGGACTAGCCACAGATACGCAGTATTTT. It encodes CASSSGLATDTQYF. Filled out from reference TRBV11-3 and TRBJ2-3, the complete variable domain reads EAGVVQSPRYKIIEKKQPVAFWCNPISGHNTLYWYLQNLGQGPELLIRYENEEAVDDSQLPKDRFSAERLKGVDSTLKIQPAELGDSAVYLCASSSGLATDTQYFGPGTRLTVL.

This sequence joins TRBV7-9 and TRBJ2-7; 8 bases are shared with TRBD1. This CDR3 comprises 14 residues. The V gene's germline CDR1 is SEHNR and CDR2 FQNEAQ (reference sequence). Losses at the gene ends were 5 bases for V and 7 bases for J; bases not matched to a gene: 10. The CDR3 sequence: CASSNDVTGAEQYF. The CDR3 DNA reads TGTGCCAGCAGCAATGACGTGACAGGGGCGGAGCAGTACTTC.

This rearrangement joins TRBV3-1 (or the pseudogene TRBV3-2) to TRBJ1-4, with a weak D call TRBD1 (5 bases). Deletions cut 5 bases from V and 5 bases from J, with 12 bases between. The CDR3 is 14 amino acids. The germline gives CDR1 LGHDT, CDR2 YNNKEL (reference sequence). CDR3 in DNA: TGTGCCAGCAGCACCTGGCAGGGAAATGAAAAACTGTTTTTT. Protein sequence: CASSTWQGNEKLFF.

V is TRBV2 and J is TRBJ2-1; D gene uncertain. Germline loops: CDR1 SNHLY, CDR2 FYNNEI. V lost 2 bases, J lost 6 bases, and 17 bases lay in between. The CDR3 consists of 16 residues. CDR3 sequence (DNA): TGTGCCAGCAGTGAACGGGCCTGGCTACTGGCCAATGAGCAGTTCTTC. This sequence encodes CASSERAWLLANEQFF. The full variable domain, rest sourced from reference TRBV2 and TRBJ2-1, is EPEVTQTPSHQVTQMGQEVILRCVPISNHLYFYWYRQILGQKVEFLVSFYNNEISEKSEIFDDQFSVERPDGSNFTLKIRSTKLEDSAMYFCASSERAWLLANEQFFGPGTRLTVL.

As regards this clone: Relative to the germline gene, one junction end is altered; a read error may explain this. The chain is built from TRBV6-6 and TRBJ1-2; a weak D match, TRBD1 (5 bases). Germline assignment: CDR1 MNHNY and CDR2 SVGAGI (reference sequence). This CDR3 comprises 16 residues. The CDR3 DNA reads TGTGCCAGCACCCCCGGGGCCCGCCGTCGGGACTATGGTTACACCTTC. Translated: CASTPGARRRDYGYTF.

CDR3 loop: CATSDPQGPGANVLTF. In DNA, the CDR3 is TGTGCCACCAGTGACCCGCAGGGACCTGGGGCCAACGTCCTGACTTTC. J is TRBJ2-6 and V is TRBV24-1; D possibly matches TRBD1 or TRBD2 (5 bases each). The V gene lost 4 bases and the J gene lost 2 bases, with 11 bases spanning the gap. The CDR3 covers 16 residues. Germline loops: CDR1 KGHDR, CDR2 SFDVKD.

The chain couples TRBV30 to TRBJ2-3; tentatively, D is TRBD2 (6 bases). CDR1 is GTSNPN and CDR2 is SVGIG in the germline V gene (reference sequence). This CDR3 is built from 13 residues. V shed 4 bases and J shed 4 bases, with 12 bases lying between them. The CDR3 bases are TGTGCCTGGACTCCCCCGGGAGCAGATACGCAGTATTTT. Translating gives CAWTPPGADTQYF.

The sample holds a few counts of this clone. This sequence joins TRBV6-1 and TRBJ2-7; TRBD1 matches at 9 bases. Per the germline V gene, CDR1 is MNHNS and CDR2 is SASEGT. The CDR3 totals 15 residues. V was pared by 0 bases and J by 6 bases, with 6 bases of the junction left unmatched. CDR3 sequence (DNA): TGTGCCAGCAGTGAAGCGGGACAGGGCCACCCCGAGCAGTACTTC. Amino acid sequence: CASSEAGQGHPEQYF.

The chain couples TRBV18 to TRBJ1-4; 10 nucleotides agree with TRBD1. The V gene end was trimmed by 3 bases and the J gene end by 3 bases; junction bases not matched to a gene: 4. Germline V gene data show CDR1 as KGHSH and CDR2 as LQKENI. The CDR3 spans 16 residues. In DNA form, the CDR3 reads TGTGCCAGCTCACCGGGGACAGGGGTGTCTAATGAAAAACTGTTTTTT. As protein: CASSPGTGVSNEKLFF.

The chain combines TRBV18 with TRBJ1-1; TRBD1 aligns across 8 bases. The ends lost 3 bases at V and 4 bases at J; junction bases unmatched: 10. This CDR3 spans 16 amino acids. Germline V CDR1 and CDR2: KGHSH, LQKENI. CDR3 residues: CASSPQGAVGVTEAFF. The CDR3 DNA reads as TGTGCCAGCTCACCTCAGGGGGCAGTTGGGGTCACTGAAGCTTTCTTT.

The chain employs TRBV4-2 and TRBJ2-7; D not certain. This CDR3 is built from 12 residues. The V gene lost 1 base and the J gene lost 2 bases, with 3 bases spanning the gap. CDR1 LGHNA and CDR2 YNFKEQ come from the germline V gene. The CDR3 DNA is TGTGCCAGCAGCCAAGGCACCTACGAGCAGTACTTC. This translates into CASSQGTYEQYF.

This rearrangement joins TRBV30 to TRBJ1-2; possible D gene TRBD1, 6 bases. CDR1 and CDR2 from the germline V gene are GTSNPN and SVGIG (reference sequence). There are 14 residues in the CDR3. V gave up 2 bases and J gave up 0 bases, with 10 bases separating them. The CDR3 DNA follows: TGTGCCTGGAGTCTGACAGGTTCTAACTATGGCTACACCTTC. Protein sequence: CAWSLTGSNYGYTF.

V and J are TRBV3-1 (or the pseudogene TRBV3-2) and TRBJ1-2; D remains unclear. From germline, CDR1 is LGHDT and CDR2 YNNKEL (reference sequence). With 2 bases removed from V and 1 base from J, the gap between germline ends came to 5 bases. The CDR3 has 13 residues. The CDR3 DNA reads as TGTGCCAGCAGCCAATCTAGTAACTATGGCTACACCTTC. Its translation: CASSQSSNYGYTF.

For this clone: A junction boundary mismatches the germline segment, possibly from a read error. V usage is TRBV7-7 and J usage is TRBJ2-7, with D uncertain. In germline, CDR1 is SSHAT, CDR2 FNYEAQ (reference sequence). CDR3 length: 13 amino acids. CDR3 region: CASSLRLETEQYF. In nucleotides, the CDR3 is TGTGCTAGCAGCTTAAGGCTAGAGACAGAGCAGTACTTC.

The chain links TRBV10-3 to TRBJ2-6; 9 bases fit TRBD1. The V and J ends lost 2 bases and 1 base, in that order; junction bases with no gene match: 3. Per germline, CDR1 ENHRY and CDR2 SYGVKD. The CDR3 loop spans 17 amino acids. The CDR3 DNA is TGTGCCATCAGTGAGGGGACAGGGAAATCTGGGGCCAACGTCCTGACTTTC. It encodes CAISEGTGKSGANVLTF.

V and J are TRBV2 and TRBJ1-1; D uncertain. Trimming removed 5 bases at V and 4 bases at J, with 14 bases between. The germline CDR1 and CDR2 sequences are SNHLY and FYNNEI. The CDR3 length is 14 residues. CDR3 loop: CASSTQDRGTEAFF. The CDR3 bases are TGTGCCAGCAGTACCCAGGACCGTGGCACTGAAGCTTTCTTT.

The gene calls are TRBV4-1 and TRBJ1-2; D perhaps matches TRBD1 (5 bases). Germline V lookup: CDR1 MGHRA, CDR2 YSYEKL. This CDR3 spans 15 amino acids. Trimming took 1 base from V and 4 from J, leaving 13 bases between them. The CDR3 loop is CASSQVGAPGYGYTF. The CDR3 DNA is TGCGCCAGCAGCCAAGTAGGGGCCCCGGGCTATGGCTACACCTTC.

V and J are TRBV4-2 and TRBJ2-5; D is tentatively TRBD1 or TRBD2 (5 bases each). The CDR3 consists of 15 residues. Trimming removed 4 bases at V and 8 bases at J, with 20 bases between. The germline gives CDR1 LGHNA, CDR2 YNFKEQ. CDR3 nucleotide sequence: TGTGCCAGCAGCCCTACGGACACGGGGAAGAGAACCCAGTACTTC. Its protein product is CASSPTDTGKRTQYF.

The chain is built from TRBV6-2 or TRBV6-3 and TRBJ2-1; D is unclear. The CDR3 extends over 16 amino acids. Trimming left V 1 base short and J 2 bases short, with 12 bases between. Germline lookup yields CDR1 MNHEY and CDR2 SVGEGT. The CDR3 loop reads CASSYYPRMAYNEQFF. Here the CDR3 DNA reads TGTGCCAGCAGTTACTATCCGCGGATGGCCTACAATGAGCAGTTCTTC.

The CDR3 region is CAWLSGNTEAFF. The CDR3 DNA sequence: TGTGCCTGGCTCTCAGGGAACACTGAAGCTTTCTTT. This sequence joins TRBV30 and TRBJ1-1; D unclear. Per germline, CDR1 GTSNPN and CDR2 SVGIG (reference sequence). Trimming stripped 5 bases from V and 1 base from J, with 8 bases between. The CDR3 contains 12 residues.

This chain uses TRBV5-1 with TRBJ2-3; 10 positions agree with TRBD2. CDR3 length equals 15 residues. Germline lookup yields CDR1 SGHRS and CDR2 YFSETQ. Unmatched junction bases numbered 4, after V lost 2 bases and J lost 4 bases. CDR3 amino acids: CASSLAGGPPDTQYF. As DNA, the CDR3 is TGCGCCAGCAGCTTAGCGGGAGGGCCCCCAGATACGCAGTATTTT.

Here the CDR3 reads CASSVDLNTGELFF. The CDR3 DNA reads TGTGCCAGCAGCGTAGACCTGAACACCGGGGAGCTGTTTTTT. The chain has TRBV9 and TRBJ2-2; no reliable D call. The length of the CDR3 is 14 residues. The V end was cut by 0 bases, the J end by 1 base, with 4 bases between. Germline V gene data show CDR1 as SGDLS and CDR2 as YYNGEE.

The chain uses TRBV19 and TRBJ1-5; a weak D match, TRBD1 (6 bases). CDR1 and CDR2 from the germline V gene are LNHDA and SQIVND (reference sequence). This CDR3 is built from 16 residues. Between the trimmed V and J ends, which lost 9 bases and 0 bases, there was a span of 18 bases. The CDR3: CASRRDTSYSNQPQHF. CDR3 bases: TGTGCCAGCCGCCGGGACACCTCATATAGCAATCAGCCCCAGCATTTT.

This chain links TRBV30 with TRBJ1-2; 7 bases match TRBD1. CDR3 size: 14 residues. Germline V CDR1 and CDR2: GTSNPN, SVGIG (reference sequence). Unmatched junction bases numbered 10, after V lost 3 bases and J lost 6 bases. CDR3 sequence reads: CAWSPVSTGNGYTF. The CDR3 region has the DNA TGTGCCTGGAGCCCTGTATCGACAGGGAATGGCTACACCTTC.

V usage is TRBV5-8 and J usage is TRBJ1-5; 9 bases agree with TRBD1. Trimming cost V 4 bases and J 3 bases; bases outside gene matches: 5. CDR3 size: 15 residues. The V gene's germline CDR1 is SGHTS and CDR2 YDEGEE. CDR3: CASSPGTGHNQPQHF. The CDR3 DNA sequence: TGTGCCAGCAGCCCCGGGACAGGGCACAATCAGCCCCAGCATTTT.